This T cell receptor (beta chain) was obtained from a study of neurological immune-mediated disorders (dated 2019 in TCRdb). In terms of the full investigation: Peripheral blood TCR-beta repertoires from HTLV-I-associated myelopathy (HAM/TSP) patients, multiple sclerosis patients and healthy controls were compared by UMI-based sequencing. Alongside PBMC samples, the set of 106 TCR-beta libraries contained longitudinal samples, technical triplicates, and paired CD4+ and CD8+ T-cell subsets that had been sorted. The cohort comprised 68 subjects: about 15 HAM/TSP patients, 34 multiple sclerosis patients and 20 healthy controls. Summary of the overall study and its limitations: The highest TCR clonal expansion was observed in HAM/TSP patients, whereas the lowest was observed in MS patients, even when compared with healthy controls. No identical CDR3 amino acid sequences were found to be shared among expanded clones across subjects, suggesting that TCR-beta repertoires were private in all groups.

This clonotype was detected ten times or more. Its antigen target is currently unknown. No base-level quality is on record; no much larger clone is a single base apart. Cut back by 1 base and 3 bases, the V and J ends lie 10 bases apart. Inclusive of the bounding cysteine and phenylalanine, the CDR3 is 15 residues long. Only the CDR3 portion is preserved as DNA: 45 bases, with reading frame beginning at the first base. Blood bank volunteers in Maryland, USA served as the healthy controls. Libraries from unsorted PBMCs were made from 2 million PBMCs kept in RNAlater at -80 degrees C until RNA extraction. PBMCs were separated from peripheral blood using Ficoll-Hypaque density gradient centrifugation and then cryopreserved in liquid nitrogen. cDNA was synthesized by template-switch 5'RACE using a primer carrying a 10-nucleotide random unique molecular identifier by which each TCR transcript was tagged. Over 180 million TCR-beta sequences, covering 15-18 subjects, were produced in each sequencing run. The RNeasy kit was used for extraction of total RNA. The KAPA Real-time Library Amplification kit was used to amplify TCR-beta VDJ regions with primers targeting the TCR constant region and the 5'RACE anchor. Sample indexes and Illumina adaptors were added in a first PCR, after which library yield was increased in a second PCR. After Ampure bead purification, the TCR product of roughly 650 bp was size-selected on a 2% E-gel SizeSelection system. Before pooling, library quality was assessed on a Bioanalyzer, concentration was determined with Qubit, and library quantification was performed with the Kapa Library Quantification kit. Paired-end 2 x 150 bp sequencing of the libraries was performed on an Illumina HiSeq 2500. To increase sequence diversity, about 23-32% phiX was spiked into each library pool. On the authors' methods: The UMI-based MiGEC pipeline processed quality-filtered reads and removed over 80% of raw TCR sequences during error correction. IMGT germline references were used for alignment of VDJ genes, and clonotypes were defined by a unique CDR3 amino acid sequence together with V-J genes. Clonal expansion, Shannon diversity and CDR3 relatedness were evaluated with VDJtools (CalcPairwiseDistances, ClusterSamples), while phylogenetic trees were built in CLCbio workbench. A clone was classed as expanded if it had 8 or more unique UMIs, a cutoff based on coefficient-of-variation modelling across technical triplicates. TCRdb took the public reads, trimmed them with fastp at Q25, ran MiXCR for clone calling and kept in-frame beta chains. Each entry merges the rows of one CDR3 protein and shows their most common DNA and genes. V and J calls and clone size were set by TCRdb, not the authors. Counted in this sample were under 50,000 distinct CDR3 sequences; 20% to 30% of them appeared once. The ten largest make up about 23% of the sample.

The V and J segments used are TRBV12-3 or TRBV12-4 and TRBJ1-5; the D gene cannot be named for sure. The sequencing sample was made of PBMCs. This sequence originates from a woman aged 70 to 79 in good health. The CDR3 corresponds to CASSLGGQNNQPQHF. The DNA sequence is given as TGTGCCAGCAGTTTAGGTGGGCAGAACAATCAGCCCCAGCATTTT.